One and the same sample provided the 5 T cell receptor beta chains below, sequenced in a study of follicular helper T cells after annual influenza vaccination. Using immunoSEQ multiplex PCR, the repertoire was profiled, and TCRdb retains in-frame clones only, with some absent. The sample holds about 1,400 clones, approximately 85% seen once. Time point noted: 2015-2016 season, pre-vaccination. This specimen consisted of CXCR5+ CD38+ circulating T follicular helper cells from blood, obtained on the day of influenza vaccination. Noted subset: circulating Tfh, non-naive CD4+CXCR5+PD-1+ (ICOS+CD38+ or ICOS-CD38-). These receptors all stem from an adult who received the influenza vaccine.

The chain is built from TRBV9 and TRBJ2-3, with D possibly being TRBD1 (6 bases). V was trimmed by 3 bases and J by 4 bases, leaving 18 bases between them. The germline gives CDR1 SGDLS, CDR2 YYNGEE. CDR3 size: 16 residues. CDR3 region: CASSAAGTHRSDTQYF. CDR3 nucleotides: TGTGCCAGCAGCGCCGCCGGGACACACCGATCAGATACGCAGTATTTT.

This clone appeared a single time. The chain employs TRBV29-1 and TRBJ2-1, with 15 bases that match TRBD2. Trimming took 5 bases from V and 10 from J; bases not matched to a gene: 12. This CDR3 is built from 16 residues. Germline V gene data show CDR1 as SQVTM and CDR2 as ANQGSEA. Here the CDR3 DNA reads TGCAGCGTTCAGTACGGACTAGCGGGGGGGCGGGAGGAGCAGTTCTTC. This translates into CSVQYGLAGGREEQFF.

V is TRBV28 and J is TRBJ1-5; D perhaps matches TRBD1 (5 bases). V was shortened by 6 bases and J by 2 bases, with 17 bases between the two germline ends. Looked up from germline, CDR1 is MDHEN and CDR2 is SYDVKM. The CDR3 is made up of 16 amino acids. CDR3 sequence reads: CASSNSDGTRNQPQHF. Written as DNA, the CDR3 is TGTGCCAGCAGCAACAGTGACGGGACCCGCAATCAGCCCCAGCATTTT. The variable domain in full, with the rest retrieved from reference TRBV28 and TRBJ1-5, is DVKVTQSSRYLVKRTGEKVFLECVQDMDHENMFWYRQDPGLGLRLIYFSYDVKMKEKGDIPEGYSVSREKKERFSLILESASTNQTSMYLCASSNSDGTRNQPQHFGDGTRLSIL.

This clone appeared once. The chain joins TRBV10-3 to TRBJ2-1, with D possibly being TRBD2 (5 bases). The CDR3 sequence is 11 residues long. The germline gives CDR1 ENHRY, CDR2 SYGVKD. Trimming removed 10 bases from V and 8 bases from J, with 12 bases in between. The chain's CDR3 is CATPRGDEQFF. CDR3 DNA: TGTGCCACCCCCCGGGGAGATGAGCAGTTCTTC.

The J gene is TRBJ2-1, the V gene TRBV2, with D unresolved. V was shortened by 3 bases and J by 13 bases, with 13 bases between the two germline ends. The CDR3 is 12 residues long. CDR1 SNHLY and CDR2 FYNNEI come from the germline V gene. The CDR3 coding sequence is TGTGCCAGCAGTGATACCCTCAGCCCCCAGTTCTTC. Its translation is CASSDTLSPQFF.